Sequencing of this T cell receptor beta chain was carried out in a study of vaccination and CD4 T cells after COVID-19 (dated by TCRdb to 2021 to 2024). A note on the overall study: In the convalescent cohort there were six males and four females, among whom were two Hispanic individuals, seven Caucasians, two Asians and one multiracial person. Participants received two doses of either the Pfizer-BioNTech BNT162b2 vaccine (n=8) or the Moderna mRNA-1273 vaccine (n=2). Post-COVID blood samples were collected from convalescent patients a median of around 100 days after diagnosis, with a range of about 30 to 170 days. The time from the second vaccine dose to post-vaccine blood sampling had a median of 72 days and ranged from 14 to 241 days. Overlapping spike peptide pools from SARS-CoV-2 and from the common cold coronaviruses HCoV-NL63, HCoV-OC43 and HCoV-229E were used as culture stimuli. In control cultures, a CEFX viral epitope pool was used as positive control, an HIV-1 Nef peptide pool was used as negative control, or no peptide was added. In over 8 COVID-19 convalescent patients and a few infection-naive healthy vaccine recipients, researchers compared the spike-specific CD4+ TCR repertoire from before mRNA vaccination with the repertoire from after. At the TCR clonotype level, an earlier paper using these donors assessed memory CD4+ T cell crossreactivity between SARS-CoV-2 and common cold coronavirus spike proteins.

The junction carries 8 bases between V and J, which are trimmed by 4 bases and 3 bases respectively. The germline V gene supplies CDR1 KGHDR and CDR2 SFDVKD. Measured from the cysteine to the phenylalanine, the CDR3 is 13 residues long. CDR3 DNA is the only sequence kept; it has 39 bases, read in frame from the first base. The investigation overall reported the following: Nearly all vaccine-specific clones in convalescent patients (304 of 307) were mono-reactive for SARS-CoV-2 spike rather than cross-reactive with common cold coronaviruses. The number of convalescent patients in the study was relatively small, and the study did not examine early timepoints following natural infection. In convalescent patients, a median around 89% of post-vaccine SARS-CoV-2-reactive clones were detected only after vaccination, suggesting vaccine-specific priming. An increase in the median number of SARS-CoV-2-reactive clonotypes from 20 to 25 after infection to 38 after vaccination was observed, but the change was not found to be significant.

This clonotype was observed a few times. Its target antigen remains unknown. The record has no base qualities; no much larger clone is one base away. The treatment or condition label, read with the paper, signifies: roughly 10-day PBMC culture with coronavirus spike peptide pools or control peptides (ViraFEST assay). CD4+ T cells from unexposed donors were collected before the COVID-19 pandemic (2011-2018). The ViraFEST assay, used in the study, expanded antigen-specific T cells with peptide pools and then identified the expanded clonotypes through TCR sequencing. Approximately 1.8 million PBMCs per well were cultured in IMDM with roughly 4.8% human AB serum and approximately 10 IU/ml IL-2, plus 10 ug/ml peptide pools. On days 3 and 7, half of the culture medium was replaced with fresh IL-2-containing medium. After around 11 days of culture, CD4+ T cells were isolated by negative selection with the EasySep CD4+ T cell isolation kit. As cell numbers permitted, CD4+ T cells from unexposed donors were tested for reactivity to SARS-CoV-2 S and N and to four common cold coronavirus spike pools. Ficoll-Paque Plus gradient centrifugation was used to isolate PBMCs from whole blood, and the isolated PBMCs were then either used fresh or cryopreserved at -140C. Each culture condition was generally run in triplicate wells. Leukapheresis product for the unexposed donors was bought commercially.

The library was made by PCR. DNA from cultured CD4+ T cells was subjected to TCR sequencing with the Oncomine TCR Beta short-read assay at the Johns Hopkins FTIC core. The QIAamp micro DNA kit was used to extract genomic DNA from the cultured CD4+ T cells. Oncomine TCR Beta libraries from cultured CD4+ T cells were pooled using unique dual indexes and sequenced on an Illumina iSeq 100. The authors' pipeline ran thus. Non-productive sequences were removed, and CDR3s that did not start with C, did not end with F or W, or were shorter than 7 amino acids were discarded. The MANAFEST web application identified antigen-specific clonotypes by comparing peptide-stimulated wells against reference wells and other culture wells. An FDR below 0.05, an odds ratio above 5, and a productive frequency above 0.1% in at least two of three replicate wells were required for clones to be considered positive. Clonotypes that were significantly expanded in both SARS-CoV-2 spike wells and at least one common cold coronavirus spike condition were defined as cross-reactive. CDR3 homology was assessed with Levenshtein distances (stringdist) and unrooted phylogenetic trees (ape) in R version 3.6.1. TCRdb itself trimmed the public reads at Q25 with fastp, ran MiXCR and retained productive beta chains. CDR3 protein sequences are deduplicated, and each keeps its most common genes and DNA. These V and J calls rely on TCRdb rather than the paper's analysis. The sample records roughly 11,000 distinct CDR3 sequences, 37% of which are singletons. 16% of the sample goes to the ten largest clones.

This receptor was obtained from a human donor in good health. The sample comprised CD4+ T cells from blood, cultured in vitro. This chain is built from TRBV24-1 and TRBJ1-1; no D gene can be assigned with confidence. The CDR3 sequence is CATSDYSDTEAFF. The nucleotide sequence reads TGTGCCACCAGTGACTATTCGGACACTGAAGCTTTCTTT.